This T cell receptor beta chain was sequenced for a study of blood T cell repertoires in COVID-19 (TCRdb year 2020). Study-level background: The collaborator samples originated in the United States, Italy and Spain and spanned the acute and convalescent phases of COVID-19. Where available, HLA class I and class II types were taken from metadata supplied by the sample provider and were not determined by assay-based typing. The samples were drawn from the first 160 participants of the ongoing ImmuneRACE study and from 1,254 subjects provided by 6 global collaborators. The material from the prospective study consisted of cDNA or gDNA derived from T cells, B-cell-depleted T cells, or PBMCs. The sample metadata nearly always contained a de-identified subject ID, COVID-19 status, age in years and sex. Subjects who had been exposed to COVID-19, were actively infected with it, or had recovered from it provided the deeply sampled blood TCRbeta repertoires that made up the dataset. The repertoires were made available in a free public database intended to serve as a resource for research on the immune response to SARS-CoV-2. The paper as a whole reports these results and caveats: How much clinical and demographic metadata was included differed by source and by participant, and the metadata was provided uncurated.

For this clone: Its antigen specificity is not known. No qualities accompany the bases; no much larger clone lies one base away.

The CDR3 contains 14 residues, cysteine and phenylalanine counted. Only CDR3 DNA is held: 42 bases, read in frame from base 1. Trimming takes 4 bases off V and 3 bases off J; junction bases not matched to a gene: 6. CDR1 and CDR2 are read off the germline V gene as SGHDT and YYEEEE. Whole blood was collected in K2EDTA tubes by collaborating institutions according to the institutions' own protocols. Collaborator samples were shipped for TCRbeta analysis as frozen whole blood, isolated PBMCs, or DNA extracted from either sample type. The immunoSEQ Assay, a bias-controlled multiplex PCR, was used to amplify TCRbeta CDR3 regions from genomic DNA. The published analysis was carried out like this. The number of nucleated cells in each sample was estimated by amplification of reference gene primers within the assay. Sequence reads were collapsed and filtered to measure the absolute abundance of every unique TCRbeta CDR3 rearrangement. For each sample, productive Simpson clonality was calculated by taking the square root of Simpson's diversity index across productive rearrangements. TCRdb carries this immuneACCESS record with in-frame sequences only. Its versions omit some clonotypes, under half of them owing to an unresolved V gene in the studies checked, with the rest unexplained. That table furnishes V, J and clone size, whereas the DNA furnished D and trimming. This sample comprises around 92,000 clones, roughly 83% of them detected only once. The ten top clones hold under 30% of the sample.

Source material: peripheral blood. The TCR was taken from a human donor in a cohort sampled during active COVID-19. The receptor chain draws on TRBV5-6 and TRBJ2-7; 8 of the junction bases match TRBD1. CDR3 loop: CASSPGQDRYEQYF. The DNA reads TGTGCCAGCAGCCCGGGACAGGATCGCTACGAGCAGTACTTC.